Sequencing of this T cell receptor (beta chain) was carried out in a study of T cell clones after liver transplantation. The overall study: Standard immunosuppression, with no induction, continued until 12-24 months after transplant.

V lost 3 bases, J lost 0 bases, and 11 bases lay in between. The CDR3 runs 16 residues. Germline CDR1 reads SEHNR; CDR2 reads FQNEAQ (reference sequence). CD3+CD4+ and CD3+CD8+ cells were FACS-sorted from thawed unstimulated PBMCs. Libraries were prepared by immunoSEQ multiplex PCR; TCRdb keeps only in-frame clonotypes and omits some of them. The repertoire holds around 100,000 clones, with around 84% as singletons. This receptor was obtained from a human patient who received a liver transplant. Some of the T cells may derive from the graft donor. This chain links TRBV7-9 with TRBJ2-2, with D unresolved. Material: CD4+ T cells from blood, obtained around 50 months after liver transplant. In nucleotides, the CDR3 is TGTGCCAGCAGCTTTCTTGGGTCCGCGAACACCGGGGAGCTGTTTTTT. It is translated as CASSFLGSANTGELFF.